These 4 T cell receptor beta chains came from one sample sequenced in a study of CD4+ T cells in melanoma. Sequenced by immunoSEQ multiplex PCR; TCRdb stores in-frame clones only, minus some. The sample lists roughly 6,900 clones; around 66% were seen once. The sequenced sample was cells from a culture (not recorded whether cultured in vitro). The receptors shown here come from a human donor with melanoma.

In its sample, this clone was seen a few times. V gene TRBV25-1 combines with J gene TRBJ1-2; TRBD1 matches 8 bases. This CDR3 has 15 amino acids. Trimming at V came to 8 bases and at J to 4 bases, leaving 12 bases not matched to a gene. CDR1 is MGHDK, CDR2 SYGVNS, per germline. This chain's CDR3 is CASSGGLQGGYGYTF. In DNA form, the CDR3 reads TGTGCCAGCTCTGGGGGCCTACAGGGGGGCTATGGCTACACCTTC.

The gene calls are TRBV6-2 or TRBV6-3 and TRBJ2-5; D remains ambiguous. The germline CDR1 and CDR2 sequences are MNHEY and SVGEGT. V lost 6 bases to trimming and J lost 1 base, with 3 bases between them. This CDR3 has 11 residues. CDR3 DNA sequence: TGTGCCAGCAGCTCCCAAGAGACCCAGTACTTC. This gives the protein CASSSQETQYF.

This chain's CDR3 is CASSLTQSAGRPHDTIYF. As DNA, the CDR3 is TGCGCCAGCAGCCTTACGCAGTCGGCGGGACGGCCTCATGACACCATATATTTT. The rearrangement uses TRBV5-1 and TRBJ1-3, with a weak D call TRBD1 (5 bases). The germline gives CDR1 SGHRS, CDR2 YFSETQ. This CDR3 region has 18 residues. Trimming cost V 4 bases and J 8 bases, with 28 bases left between them.

This clone was seen more than once but under ten times. The chain recombines TRBV27 with TRBJ2-7; D may be TRBD2 (6 bases). Germline values: CDR1 MNHEY, CDR2 SMNVEV (reference sequence). There are 14 residues in the CDR3. Between the trimmed V and J ends, which lost 1 base and 6 bases, there was a span of 13 bases. The CDR3 here is CASSLWGEFGEQYF. The CDR3 DNA is TGTGCCAGCAGTTTATGGGGGGAATTCGGCGAGCAGTACTTC.